Detailed here is one T cell receptor beta chain. Its antigen is not yet known. Qualities for individual bases were not recorded, and no much larger clone is one base off. These data originate in a study of control samples from healthy donors and cancer patients (dated by TCRdb to 2020 to 2022). Library preparation used the immunoSEQ multiplex PCR assay. TCRdb took this table from immuneACCESS and kept in-frame rearrangements with V and J called. Such tables lack part of the clones; where checked against another copy, unresolved V genes explain under half of the gap, and the rest is unexplained. The sample table lists roughly 95,000 clones, about 90% of them with a count of one. The ten largest clones take up roughly 15% of the sample. CDR1 and CDR2 were assigned from the germline V gene (reference sequence) as GTSNPN and SVGIG. The CDR3 holds 15 amino acids from the cysteine to the phenylalanine. The sequence is cut down to CDR3 DNA, 45 bases in frame from base 1. V ends up 5 bases short and J 0 bases short, with an unmatched junction base count of 3.

The chain links TRBV30 with TRBJ1-3; 11 of the junction bases match TRBD1. The TCR comes from a man aged 25-45 years in good health. The specimen sequenced was blood. The CDR3 has the sequence CAWGQGANSGNTIYF. In nucleotide form, the sequence is TGTGCCTGGGGACAGGGGGCGAACTCTGGAAACACCATATATTTT.